The 21 T cell receptor beta chains below come from one sample, sequenced in a study of T-cell reconstitution after alpha-beta-depleted transplantation in children. The TCRbeta library was prepared with unique molecular identifiers. TCRdb independently ran MiXCR on the PCR reads; one entry per CDR3 protein. The data show 490,000 or so distinct CDR3 sequences, 8% to 11% seen once. Specimen: PBMCs, collected before TCRalphabeta/CD19-depleted stem cell transplant. The origin of the receptors is a child under 10 years old with inherited bone marrow failure, due to receive a stem cell transplant.

This clonotype was seen repeatedly, ten times or more. The chain employs TRBV7-9 and TRBJ2-4; a possible D gene is TRBD1 (5 bases). V was clipped by 5 bases and J by 9 bases, with 14 bases between them. CDR1 is SEHNR, CDR2 FQNEAQ, per germline (reference sequence). The CDR3 length is 13 residues. CDR3 nucleotides: TGTGCCAGCAGCCCTTCTGGGGCAGGCATTCAGTACTTC. Residues: CASSPSGAGIQYF. The whole variable domain, remainder taken from reference TRBV7-9 and TRBJ2-4, is DTGVSQNPRHKITKRGQNVTFRCDPISEHNRLYWYRQTLGQGPEFLTYFQNEAQLEKSRLLSDRFSAERPKGSFSTLEIQRTEQGDSAMYLCASSPSGAGIQYFGAGTRLSVL.

This clonotype has ten or more counts. J is TRBJ2-1 and V is TRBV9; 11 nucleotides match TRBD2. CDR1 and CDR2 (germline): SGDLS, YYNGEE. The CDR3 sequence is 18 residues long. J gave up 0 bases and V 3 bases, and 8 bases lay outside the gene matches. This CDR3 reads CASSAGGTSGYSYNEQFF. The CDR3 DNA sequence: TGTGCCAGCAGCGCCGGTGGGACTAGCGGATACTCCTACAATGAGCAGTTCTTC.

The chain links TRBV25-1 to TRBJ1-6; D possibly corresponds to TRBD1 (5 bases). Deletions cut 4 bases from V and 9 bases from J, with 19 bases between. The germline gives CDR1 MGHDK, CDR2 SYGVNS. This CDR3 has 16 residues. CDR3: CASSGRVRGNGSPLHF. For the CDR3, the DNA is TGTGCCAGCAGTGGCCGGGTGAGGGGAAATGGTTCACCCCTCCACTTT.

This clonotype was recorded many times. J is TRBJ1-1 and V is TRBV4-3, with 8 bases lining up with TRBD1. V gave up 0 bases and J gave up 3 bases; unmatched junction bases: 3. Germline V gene lookup returns CDR1 LGHNA and CDR2 YSLEER. The CDR3 runs 15 residues. CDR3 sequence: CASSQEGQGYTEAFF. CDR3 bases: TGCGCCAGCAGCCAAGAAGGACAGGGATACACTGAAGCTTTCTTT.

The chain recombines TRBV5-1 with TRBJ2-5; TRBD2 is a possible D gene (6 bases). CDR3 length: 14 amino acids. CDR1 and CDR2 from the germline V gene are SGHRS and YFSETQ. Trimming stripped 5 bases from V and 2 bases from J, with 13 bases between. The CDR3 DNA reads as TGCGCCAGCAGGCCCCTCGGGGGACAAGAGACCCAGTACTTC. Residues: CASRPLGGQETQYF. The whole variable domain, filled in from reference TRBV5-1 and TRBJ2-5, reads KAGVTQTPRYLIKTRGQQVTLSCSPISGHRSVSWYQQTPGQGLQFLFEYFSETQRNKGNFPGRFSGRQFSNSRSEMNVSTLELGDSALYLCASRPLGGQETQYFGPGTRLLVL.

In this sample, this clonotype turned up many times. This rearrangement joins TRBV29-1 to TRBJ1-2; D remains ambiguous. Per germline, CDR1 SQVTM and CDR2 ANQGSEA. V was shortened by 2 bases and J by 2 bases, with 9 bases between the two germline ends. The CDR3 covers 13 residues. CDR3 bases: TGCAGCGTTGAATTGGTACAGAACTATGGCTACACCTTC. Amino acid sequence: CSVELVQNYGYTF.

V and J are TRBV19 and TRBJ2-6; the D is unclear. V was cut by 3 bases and J by 1 base, with 7 bases left in between. Germline V CDR1 and CDR2: LNHDA, SQIVND (reference sequence). The CDR3 runs 15 residues. In DNA, the CDR3 is TGTGCCAGTAGTATTTCGGTGTCTGGGGCCAACGTCCTGACTTTC. Translated: CASSISVSGANVLTF.

This clonotype appeared many times. V gene TRBV28 combines with J gene TRBJ1-5; TRBD1 might be the D (6 bases). Trimming removed 6 bases from V and 0 bases from J, with 12 bases in between. Germline V gene data show CDR1 as MDHEN and CDR2 as SYDVKM. CDR3 size: 15 residues. The CDR3 is CASSQAGDSNQPQHF. The CDR3 nucleotides are TGTGCCAGCAGCCAAGCAGGGGATAGCAATCAGCCCCAGCATTTT. Variable domain in full (rest from reference TRBV28 and TRBJ1-5): DVKVTQSSRYLVKRTGEKVFLECVQDMDHENMFWYRQDPGLGLRLIYFSYDVKMKEKGDIPEGYSVSREKKERFSLILESASTNQTSMYLCASSQAGDSNQPQHFGDGTRLSIL.

This clonotype showed up many times. The chain links TRBV6-5 to TRBJ1-2; 10 bases are a match to TRBD1. This CDR3 comprises 14 residues. Germline CDR1 and CDR2: MNHEY and SVGAGI. Losses at the gene ends were 7 bases for V and 4 bases for J; bases not matched to a gene: 6. CDR3 region: CASNWDRGGYGYTF. The CDR3 region has the DNA TGTGCCAGCAATTGGGACAGGGGCGGCTATGGCTACACCTTC.

This clonotype was detected only a few times. The rearrangement uses TRBV5-1 and TRBJ2-1, with D maybe TRBD2 (5 bases). The CDR3 loop spans 14 amino acids. CDR1 and CDR2 (germline): SGHRS, YFSETQ. V was trimmed by 2 bases and J by 6 bases, leaving 12 bases between them. The CDR3, as DNA: TGCGCCAGCAGCTTAGAAGGACGGGGCAATGAGCAGTTCTTC. Amino acid sequence: CASSLEGRGNEQFF.

This rearrangement joins TRBV28 to TRBJ1-1; D ambiguous. Germline CDR1 and CDR2: MDHEN and SYDVKM. CDR3 length: 16 amino acids. Trimming removed 7 bases from V and 5 bases from J, with 23 bases in between. Written as DNA, the CDR3 is TGTGCCAGCAACAACTCTGCGGGAAAAGGGAGGACTGAAGCTTTCTTT. Amino acid sequence: CASNNSAGKGRTEAFF. The full variable domain, rest sourced from reference TRBV28 and TRBJ1-1, is DVKVTQSSRYLVKRTGEKVFLECVQDMDHENMFWYRQDPGLGLRLIYFSYDVKMKEKGDIPEGYSVSREKKERFSLILESASTNQTSMYLCASNNSAGKGRTEAFFGQGTRLTVV.

This clonotype was recorded a few times. The V and J genes are TRBV5-1 and TRBJ2-3; 8 bases line up with TRBD2. After removal of 4 bases from V and 4 bases from J, the junction contained 11 bases not matched to a gene. The germline V gene has CDR1 SGHRS and CDR2 YFSETQ. The CDR3 consists of 16 residues. This CDR3 is CASSPQTLAAPDTQYF. CDR3 sequence (DNA): TGCGCCAGCAGCCCTCAGACACTAGCGGCCCCAGATACGCAGTATTTT.

About this clonotype itself: This may come from a read error, since a much larger clone is one base off. This chain connects TRBV5-1 to TRBJ1-1; D gene ambiguous. Germline loops: CDR1 SGHRS, CDR2 YFSETQ. CDR3 length: 13 residues. V lost 2 bases and J 6 bases, leaving 11 bases between the germline ends. The CDR3 DNA sequence: TGCGCCAGCAGCTTCATTCCCGACGCTGAAGCTTTCTTT. Translating gives CASSFIPDAEAFF. The full variable domain, its missing parts supplied by reference TRBV5-1 and TRBJ1-1, is KAGVTQTPRYLIKTRGQQVTLSCSPISGHRSVSWYQQTPGQGLQFLFEYFSETQRNKGNFPGRFSGRQFSNSRSEMNVSTLELGDSALYLCASSFIPDAEAFFGQGTRLTVV.

This clonotype appeared a few times. V and J are TRBV5-5 and TRBJ2-5, with TRBD2 matching 8 bases. Losses at the gene ends were 4 bases for V and 5 bases for J; bases not matched to a gene: 7. The germline CDR1 and CDR2 sequences are SGHKS and YYEKEE (reference sequence). This CDR3 is 14 amino acids long. The chain's CDR3 is CASSQTSGHETQYF. CDR3 DNA sequence: TGTGCCAGCAGCCAAACTAGCGGACATGAGACCCAGTACTTC.

Regarding this clonotype: One base away lies a much larger clone, so this may be a sequencing read error. The chain recombines TRBV7-2 with TRBJ2-5; no clear D. The CDR3 is 12 amino acids. Germline V CDR1 and CDR2: SGHTA, FQGNSA. Here the CDR3 DNA reads TGTCCCAGCAGCTTAAGAGACCTCAAGCAGTACTTC. This sequence encodes CPSSLRDLKQYF.

This clonotype was observed many times. The chain carries TRBV20-1 and TRBJ1-1, with 7 bases aligning to TRBD1. Unmatched junction bases numbered 13, after V lost 7 bases and J lost 5 bases. The CDR3 has 14 residues. CDR1 and CDR2 (germline): DFQATT, SNEGSKA (reference sequence). For the CDR3, the DNA is TGCAGTGTTCGGGAAACAGGGGATAAAACTGAAGCTTTCTTT. Translation gives CSVRETGDKTEAFF.

This clonotype came up many times. The genes are TRBV29-1 and TRBJ2-1, with 7 bases aligning to TRBD1. The CDR3 totals 16 residues. Germline CDR1 and CDR2: SQVTM and ANQGSEA. With 7 bases clipped from V and 0 bases from J, the junction kept 12 bases outside the gene matches. The CDR3 sequence is CSGQGDSRVSYNEQFF. For the CDR3, the DNA is TGCAGCGGACAGGGAGACAGCAGGGTCTCCTACAATGAGCAGTTCTTC.

This clonotype appeared many times. The CDR3 reads CSARPAGSQETQYF. The CDR3 region has the DNA TGCAGTGCGAGACCAGCGGGGTCCCAAGAGACCCAGTACTTC. The V gene is TRBV20-1, the J gene TRBJ2-5, with 7 bases matching TRBD2. This CDR3 has 14 amino acids. Trimming took 6 bases from V and 1 from J; bases not matched to a gene: 8. The germline gives CDR1 DFQATT, CDR2 SNEGSKA (reference sequence).

This clonotype was seen more than once but under ten times. This chain connects TRBV29-1 to TRBJ2-7; possible D gene TRBD2, 5 bases. From germline, CDR1 is SQVTM and CDR2 ANQGSEA. V lost 4 bases, J lost 7 bases, and 14 bases lay in between. This CDR3 contains 12 residues. CDR3 nucleotide sequence: TGCAGCGTTGGAGGGAACATAGGGGAGCAGTACTTC. This sequence encodes CSVGGNIGEQYF.

This clonotype was recorded many times. The rearrangement links TRBV20-1 to TRBJ2-5; D unresolved. The CDR3 spans 12 residues. With 6 bases removed from V and 1 base from J, the gap between germline ends came to 9 bases. The germline CDR1 and CDR2 sequences are DFQATT and SNEGSKA (reference sequence). The CDR3 DNA is TGCAGTGCATTGGGATCCCAAGAGACCCAGTACTTC. This translates into CSALGSQETQYF.

V and J are TRBV2 and TRBJ2-1, with D perhaps matching TRBD1 (6 bases). This CDR3 has 10 amino acids. Trimming cost V 5 bases and J 12 bases, with 8 bases left between them. Germline V gene lookup returns CDR1 SNHLY and CDR2 FYNNEI. The CDR3 DNA sequence: TGTGCCAGCAGTCGAGGGGGGCAGTTCTTC. Protein product: CASSRGGQFF.